Listed below are T cell receptor beta chains from one sample, sequenced in a study of OX40 agonist ivuxolimab in advanced cancers. Assay: immunoSEQ multiplex PCR; the TCRdb copy retains only in-frame clones and omits some. The sample consists of 30,000 to 35,000 clones, 65% to 85% of them appearing once. The sample here was CD4+ or CD8+ T cells sorted from blood, taken in a trial of the OX40 agonist ivuxolimab. Receptors were obtained from an adult with an advanced solid tumor such as melanoma, head and neck, liver or kidney cancer. Both conserved end residues are part of each CDR3. The D gene is left open where the match is weak. Size is stated for part of the rows, as once, few or many counts, or as a class when the clone is expanded.

j_call,v_call,clone_size,d_call,cdr3_aa,cdr3_nt
TRBJ2-7,TRBV5-1,once,-,CASSTTGLNTYEQYF,TGCGCCAGCAGCACCACAGGGCTAAATACCTACGAGCAGTACTTC
TRBJ2-2,TRBV27,-,TRBD2,CASSVRGAGVAGELFF,TGTGCCAGCAGTGTCCGGGGAGCGGGAGTAGCCGGGGAGCTGTTTTTT
TRBJ2-2,TRBV7-6,-,-,CASSFTAESGELFF,TGTGCCAGCAGCTTCACAGCGGAGTCCGGGGAGCTGTTTTTT
TRBJ2-5,TRBV5-1,-,-,CASRYQETQYF,TGCGCCAGCAGGTACCAAGAGACCCAGTACTTC
TRBJ2-6,TRBV28,large,TRBD2,CASSHSEAGVSGANVLTF,TGTGCCAGCAGCCACTCGGAAGCGGGGGTGTCTGGGGCCAACGTCCTGACTTTC
TRBJ1-2,TRBV19,-,-,CASRAGSYTF,TGTGCCAGTAGAGCAGGGAGCTACACCTTC
TRBJ1-1,TRBV7-9,-,TRBD1,CASSPRVGQVNILNTEAFF,TGTGCCAGCAGCCCGAGGGTTGGACAGGTTAACATTTTGAACACTGAAGCTTTCTTT
TRBJ2-1,TRBV7-9,once,TRBD2,CASSFILGGANEQFF,TGTGCCAGCAGCTTCATACTCGGGGGGGCAAATGAGCAGTTCTTC
TRBJ1-1,TRBV9,once,-,CASSVAVEGRTEAFF,TGTGCCAGCAGCGTAGCTGTGGAGGGTCGCACTGAAGCTTTCTTT
TRBJ1-4,TRBV6-5,-,-,CASSYSGVGPNEKLFF,TGTGCCAGCAGTTACTCGGGGGTAGGGCCCAATGAAAAACTGTTTTTT
TRBJ1-3,TRBV7-3,-,-,CASSLRGDIDSGNTIYF,TGTGCCAGCAGCTTGCGTGGGGACATAGACTCTGGAAACACCATATATTTT
TRBJ1-5,TRBV5-6,-,-,CASSLWARVDQPQHF,TGTGCCAGCAGCTTGTGGGCCAGGGTGGATCAGCCCCAGCATTTT
TRBJ1-2,TRBV4-2,once,TRBD1,CASSQMTGETGYGYTF,TGTGCCAGCAGCCAAATGACAGGGGAAACGGGGTATGGCTACACCTTC
TRBJ1-6,TRBV27,once,TRBD1,CTSSRSGQGVFSPLHF,TGTACCAGCAGTAGATCCGGACAGGGGGTATTTTCACCCCTCCACTTT
TRBJ2-1,TRBV7-2,once,TRBD2,CASSLMGGERIEQFF,TGTGCCAGCAGCTTAATGGGGGGGGAGCGGATCGAGCAGTTCTTC
TRBJ1-5,TRBV6-1,-,-,CASSEWEGLRQPQHF,TGTGCCAGCAGTGAATGGGAGGGGCTTCGGCAGCCCCAGCATTTT
TRBJ2-1,TRBV7-3,-,-,CASSPGGGTSYNEQFF,TGTGCCAGCAGCCCCGGTGGCGGGACCTCCTACAATGAGCAGTTCTTC
TRBJ2-7,TRBV27,-,-,CASSLSRVGPYEQYF,TGTGCCAGCAGTTTGTCCAGGGTTGGCCCCTACGAGCAGTACTTC
TRBJ2-7,TRBV28,few,-,CASSLYRSYEQYF,TGTGCCAGCAGTTTATACAGGTCCTACGAGCAGTACTTC
TRBJ2-5,TRBV10-3,-,-,CAISAWENQETQYF,TGTGCCATCAGTGCGTGGGAGAACCAAGAGACCCAGTACTTC
TRBJ2-3,TRBV5-4,-,-,CASSLYREVTDTQYF,TGTGCCAGCAGCTTATACAGGGAAGTCACAGATACGCAGTATTTT